These 29 T cell receptor beta chains were all obtained from the same sample, sequenced in a study of OX40 agonist ivuxolimab in advanced cancers. Produced via immunoSEQ multiplex PCR; TCRdb's table is partial and in-frame only. Here the sample spans about 58,000 clones, less than 90% being singletons. The specimen comprised CD4+ or CD8+ T cells sorted from blood, sampled in a trial of the OX40 agonist ivuxolimab. Receptors originate from an adult with an advanced solid tumor such as melanoma, head and neck, liver or kidney cancer.

This chain joins TRBV9 and TRBJ1-2; 10 bases match TRBD1. This CDR3 contains 15 residues. Germline V gene sequence: CDR1 SGDLS, CDR2 YYNGEE. The V gene end was trimmed by 2 bases and the J gene end by 8 bases; junction bases not matched to a gene: 9. The CDR3, as DNA: TGTGCCAGCAGCGTCCGAACGGGGACAGGGGAAGGCTACACCTTC. The encoded protein is CASSVRTGTGEGYTF.

This clone was observed a single time. The J gene is TRBJ2-7, the V gene TRBV5-1; the D gene is possibly TRBD1 (6 bases). V lost 8 bases, J lost 1 base, and 16 bases lay in between. The CDR3 contains 14 residues. Germline V CDR1 and CDR2: SGHRS, YFSETQ. The CDR3 is CASRSTGNSYEQYF. CDR3 in DNA: TGCGCCAGTAGATCGACAGGAAATTCCTACGAGCAGTACTTC.

J is TRBJ2-1 and V is TRBV7-2; TRBD2 matches 9 bases. The J segment lost 8 bases and the V segment lost 5 bases, leaving 10 bases of the junction unmatched. Germline V gives CDR1 SGHTA, CDR2 FQGNSA. The CDR3 is 15 residues long. CDR3 in amino acids: CASSGSGSRVDEQFF. CDR3 bases: TGTGCCAGCAGCGGTAGCGGGAGTCGTGTCGATGAGCAGTTCTTC.

CDR3 bases: TGTGCCAGCCGGACAGGCGATAGCGGGGAGCTGTTTTTT. It specifies CASRTGDSGELFF. The V gene is TRBV28, the J gene TRBJ2-2, with 7 bases lining up with TRBD1. The CDR3 is 13 amino acids. J gave up 7 bases and V 8 bases, and 7 bases lay outside the gene matches. Germline CDR1 is MDHEN and CDR2 is SYDVKM.

CDR3 sequence (DNA): TGTGCCTGGAGTGTAGAGTGGGGCGGGGAGCTGTTTTTT. Residues: CAWSVEWGGELFF. The J gene is TRBJ2-2, the V gene TRBV30, with D uncertain. The CDR3 has 13 amino acids. The V end was cut by 0 bases, the J end by 7 bases, with 9 bases between. Per germline, CDR1 GTSNPN and CDR2 SVGIG (reference sequence).

The CDR3 nucleotides read TGTGCCAGCAGCTTCGACAGTCCCGAGCAGTACTTC. It codes for CASSFDSPEQYF. The chain couples TRBV5-6 to TRBJ2-7; a possible D gene is TRBD1 (5 bases). The germline V and J ends were trimmed by 2 bases and 6 bases, with 9 bases remaining between them. Germline V gene lookup returns CDR1 SGHDT and CDR2 YYEEEE. This CDR3 has 12 amino acids.

This chain's CDR3 is CASSGGQGDATNEKLFF. DNA of the CDR3: TGTGCCAGCAGCGGGGGACAGGGCGACGCAACTAATGAAAAACTGTTTTTT. The genes are TRBV9 and TRBJ1-4, with 9 nucleotides matching TRBD1. There are 17 residues in the CDR3. With V trimmed by 3 bases and J by 0 bases, 6 bases remained unmatched. The germline gives CDR1 SGDLS, CDR2 YYNGEE.

The rearrangement joins TRBV9 to TRBJ2-3; the D gene is possibly TRBD1 (5 bases). This CDR3 has 15 amino acids. Germline CDR1 SGDLS, CDR2 YYNGEE. V gave up 5 bases and J gave up 5 bases, with 18 bases separating them. The CDR3 here is CASSAPGTGKDTQYF. CDR3 coding DNA: TGTGCCAGCAGTGCCCCCGGTACAGGTAAAGATACGCAGTATTTT. Full variable domain (outside the CDR3, taken from reference TRBV9 and TRBJ2-3): DSGVTQTPKHLITATGQRVTLRCSPRSGDLSVYWYQQSLDQGLQFLIQYYNGEERAKGNILERFSAQQFPDLHSELNLSSLELGDSALYFCASSAPGTGKDTQYFGPGTRLTVL.

The chain links TRBV2 to TRBJ1-5, with D maybe TRBD1 (6 bases). Germline assignment: CDR1 SNHLY and CDR2 FYNNEI. CDR3 length: 13 residues. The V end was cut by 7 bases, the J end by 7 bases, with 14 bases between. The CDR3 here is CASIQDQGQPQHF. The DNA of the CDR3 is TGTGCCAGCATCCAGGACCAGGGGCAGCCCCAGCATTTT.

The rearrangement uses TRBV28 and TRBJ2-1; tentative D call: TRBD1 (6 bases). This CDR3 region has 12 residues. Germline V gives CDR1 MDHEN, CDR2 SYDVKM. The V end lost 10 bases, the J end lost 6 bases, and 13 bases lay between the germline ends. CDR3: CATHGQSNEQFF. In DNA form, the CDR3 reads TGTGCCACCCACGGACAGTCCAATGAGCAGTTCTTC.

CDR3 region: CASRSGQATIWPQHF. The CDR3, as DNA: TGTGCCAGCAGATCGGGACAGGCCACTATTTGGCCCCAGCATTTT. This chain links TRBV2 with TRBJ1-5; 8 positions match TRBD1. Germline assignment: CDR1 SNHLY and CDR2 FYNNEI. V trimming: 6 bases; J trimming: 9 bases; junction bases outside the gene matches: 13. This CDR3 has 15 residues.

The V gene is TRBV7-3, the J gene TRBJ2-5, with TRBD2 matching 7 bases. The CDR3 has 13 residues. CDR1 is SGHTA and CDR2 is FQGTGA in the germline V gene. Trimming cost V 1 base and J 7 bases; bases outside gene matches: 3. CDR3 nucleotide sequence: TGTGCCAGCAGCTTAAATCCGGGAGGGACCCAGTACTTC. Encoded protein: CASSLNPGGTQYF.

V and J are TRBV10-1 and TRBJ2-1, with 9 bases aligning to TRBD2. This CDR3 has 19 residues. The ends lost 5 bases at V and 10 bases at J; junction bases unmatched: 24. Germline V gives CDR1 WNHNN, CDR2 SYGVQD (reference sequence). The CDR3 DNA reads as TGCGCCAGCAGTCCCCGAGGGGGGACTAGCCGGAATGAAGTTGGGGAGCAGTTCTTC. The encoded protein is CASSPRGGTSRNEVGEQFF.

V usage is TRBV19 and J usage is TRBJ2-3, with TRBD2 as a possible D gene (5 bases). Deletions cut 6 bases from V and 1 base from J, with 11 bases between. The CDR3 sequence is 14 residues long. Germline CDR1 reads LNHDA; CDR2 reads SQIVND (reference sequence). The CDR3 spells CASSKKAGTDTQYF. The CDR3 nucleotides read TGTGCCAGTAGCAAGAAAGCGGGCACAGATACGCAGTATTTT.

The chain combines TRBV7-2 with TRBJ2-5; 11 positions match TRBD2. With 1 base clipped from V and 5 bases from J, the junction kept 9 bases outside the gene matches. The CDR3 consists of 17 residues. Germline V CDR1 and CDR2: SGHTA, FQGNSA. CDR3 nucleotides: TGTGCCAGCAGCTTAGGAGTACTAGCGGGAGACGGGGAGACCCAGTACTTC. It translates to CASSLGVLAGDGETQYF. The whole variable domain, filled in from reference TRBV7-2 and TRBJ2-5, reads GAGVSQSPSNKVTEKGKDVELRCDPISGHTALYWYRQSLGQGLEFLIYFQGNSAPDKSGLPSDRFSAERTGGSVSTLTIQRTQQEDSAVYLCASSLGVLAGDGETQYFGPGTRLLVL.

Notes on this clone: Relative to the germline gene, one junction end is altered; a read error may explain this. V is TRBV7-7 and J is TRBJ2-5, with unresolved D. CDR3 length equals 13 residues. Germline CDR1 reads SSHAT; CDR2 reads FNYEAQ (reference sequence). CDR3 protein: CASTPAGGETQYF. As DNA, the CDR3 is TGTGCTAGCACCCCAGCCGGTGGAGAGACCCAGTACTTC.

The J gene is TRBJ2-1, the V gene TRBV28; 8 bases align to TRBD2. From germline, CDR1 is MDHEN and CDR2 SYDVKM. Trimming took 5 bases from V and 0 from J; bases not matched to a gene: 6. CDR3 length equals 16 residues. CDR3 sequence: CASSPVAGSSYNEQFF. CDR3 nucleotide sequence: TGTGCCAGCAGTCCAGTAGCGGGAAGCTCCTACAATGAGCAGTTCTTC.

In nucleotides, the CDR3 is TGTGCCAGCAGTTTATATCTAGCGGGGTACAATGAGCAGTTCTTC. It encodes CASSLYLAGYNEQFF. The chain has TRBV27 and TRBJ2-1, with 9 bases fitting TRBD2. The V gene end was trimmed by 1 base and the J gene end by 4 bases; junction bases not matched to a gene: 2. Germline CDR1 MNHEY, CDR2 SMNVEV (reference sequence). This CDR3 has 15 amino acids.

The DNA of the CDR3 is TGTGCCAGCAGGGGACTGCGGGATACGCAGTATTTT. Protein: CASRGLRDTQYF. The chain links TRBV7-9 to TRBJ2-3; tentatively, D is TRBD2 (6 bases). The germline CDR1 and CDR2 sequences are SEHNR and FQNEAQ (reference sequence). Trimming shortened V by 6 bases and J by 6 bases, and 10 bases separated the two germline ends. This CDR3 has 12 amino acids.

V gene TRBV4-3 combines with J gene TRBJ2-6; 12 bases are a match to TRBD1. Trimming removed 1 base from V and 1 base from J; junction bases left unmatched: 5. The CDR3 spans 19 residues. Germline CDR1 LGHNA, CDR2 YSLEER. CDR3 nucleotide sequence: TGCGCCAGCAGCCAAGGCACGGGACAGGGGGCTTCTGGGGCCAACGTCCTGACTTTC. It codes for CASSQGTGQGASGANVLTF.

In this sample, this clone turned up once. The V call is TRBV6-5, the J call TRBJ2-2, with a weak D call TRBD1 (6 bases). The CDR3 loop spans 14 amino acids. The V and J ends lost 6 bases and 6 bases respectively, with 14 bases between them. The V gene's germline CDR1 is MNHEY and CDR2 SVGAGI. CDR3 in DNA: TGTGCCAGCAGATCACAGGGATTCCCCGGGGAGCTGTTTTTT. Translating gives CASRSQGFPGELFF.

This chain uses TRBV11-1 with TRBJ2-5; unclear D gene. This CDR3 has 13 amino acids. Germline CDR1 reads SGHAT; CDR2 reads FQDESV (reference sequence). Trimming cost V 2 bases and J 5 bases, with 9 bases left between them. CDR3 DNA: TGTGCCAGCAGCTTACCCCGTGAGGAGACCCAGTACTTC. Its protein product is CASSLPREETQYF.

V and J are TRBV28 and TRBJ1-4; unclear D gene. The CDR3 is 11 amino acids. V was shortened by 5 bases and J by 7 bases, with 5 bases between the two germline ends. The germline CDR1 and CDR2 sequences are MDHEN and SYDVKM. CDR3 residues: CASSNPEKLFF. Here the CDR3 DNA reads TGTGCCAGCAGTAACCCTGAAAAACTGTTTTTT.

This clone occurred a few times. J is TRBJ2-7 and V is TRBV21-1; the D call TRBD2 from the table was never checked on the DNA. TRBV21-1 is a recognized pseudogene. The CDR3 is 11 residues long. The CDR3 coding sequence is TGTGCCAGCAGCCCTCGAGTCGAGCAGTACTTC. Translation: CASSPRVEQYF.

This sequence joins TRBV5-5 and TRBJ2-1; D not resolved. V dropped 0 bases and J dropped 16 bases, with 11 bases sitting between them. CDR1 and CDR2 (germline): SGHKS, YYEKEE (reference sequence). The CDR3 length is 11 residues. CDR3 in DNA: TGTGCCAGCAGCTTGGAGTATTCACCTTTCTTC. Amino acids: CASSLEYSPFF.

This clone was seen a handful of times. The chain combines TRBV6-5 with TRBJ2-2; 13 bases are shared with TRBD2. V lost 5 bases, J lost 7 bases, and 4 bases stayed unmatched. CDR3 length: 15 residues. Germline assignment: CDR1 MNHEY and CDR2 SVGAGI. CDR3 in amino acids: CASSRTSGRFGELFF. CDR3 sequence (DNA): TGTGCCAGCAGTCGGACTAGCGGGAGATTCGGGGAGCTGTTTTTT.

The chain has TRBV19 and TRBJ1-5; 8 bases agree with TRBD1. This CDR3 spans 15 amino acids. Germline lookup yields CDR1 LNHDA and CDR2 SQIVND (reference sequence). Trimming cost V 3 bases and J 4 bases; bases outside gene matches: 5. For the CDR3, the DNA is TGTGCCAGTAGTATCACAGGGGGGGATAATCAGCCCCAGCATTTT. Amino acid sequence: CASSITGGDNQPQHF.

This chain uses TRBV6-5 with TRBJ2-1, with D possibly matching TRBD2 (5 bases). The CDR3 is 16 amino acids. Germline V CDR1 and CDR2: MNHEY, SVGAGI. The ends were cut back, 0 bases at V and 0 bases at J, with 9 bases in the middle. The CDR3 DNA reads TGTGCCAGCAGTTACTCAGGACTTTCCTCCTACAATGAGCAGTTCTTC. Protein product: CASSYSGLSSYNEQFF.

This sequence joins TRBV7-2 and TRBJ1-1; 7 bases are shared with TRBD1. This CDR3 is 14 amino acids long. Unmatched junction bases numbered 5, after V lost 1 base and J lost 6 bases. Germline V CDR1 and CDR2: SGHTA, FQGNSA. The CDR3 nucleotides are TGTGCCAGCAGCTTAGTAGGGGGCAGGGCTGAAGCTTTCTTT. Its protein is CASSLVGGRAEAFF.